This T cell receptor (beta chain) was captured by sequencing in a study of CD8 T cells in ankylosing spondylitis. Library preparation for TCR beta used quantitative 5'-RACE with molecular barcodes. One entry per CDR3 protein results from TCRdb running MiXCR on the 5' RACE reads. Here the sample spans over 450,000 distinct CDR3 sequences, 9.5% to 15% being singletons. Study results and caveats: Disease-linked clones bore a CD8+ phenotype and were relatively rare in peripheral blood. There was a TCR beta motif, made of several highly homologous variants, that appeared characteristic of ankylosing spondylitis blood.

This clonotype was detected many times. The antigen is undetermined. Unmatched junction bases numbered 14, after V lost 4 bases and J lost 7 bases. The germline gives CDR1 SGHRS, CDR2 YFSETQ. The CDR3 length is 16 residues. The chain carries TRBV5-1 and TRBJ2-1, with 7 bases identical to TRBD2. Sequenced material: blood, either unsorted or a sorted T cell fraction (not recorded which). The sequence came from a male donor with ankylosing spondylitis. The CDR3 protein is CASSTSPSGIGNEQFF. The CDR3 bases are TGCGCCAGCAGCACCTCCCCCAGCGGGATAGGGAATGAGCAGTTCTTC.